This T cell receptor beta chain was observed in a study of T cell changes during pregnancy in multiple sclerosis. TCRdb keeps only in-frame clones here, not all; method: immunoSEQ multiplex PCR. The sample has tens of thousands of clones; about 93% are singletons. Germline-derived CDR1 and CDR2 are SGHRS and YFSETQ. This CDR3 has 12 residues. J gave up 9 bases and V 0 bases, and 1 base lay outside the gene matches. V gene TRBV5-1 combines with J gene TRBJ1-1; 8 bases line up with TRBD1. The sequence derives from a female donor with multiple sclerosis, enrolled in a pregnancy study. Sequences were derived from CD4+ T cells from peripheral blood mononuclear cells, sampled in the third trimester of pregnancy. The CDR3 here is CASSLGQGQAFF. The CDR3 nucleotides are TGCGCCAGCAGCTTGGGACAGGGGCAAGCTTTCTTT.